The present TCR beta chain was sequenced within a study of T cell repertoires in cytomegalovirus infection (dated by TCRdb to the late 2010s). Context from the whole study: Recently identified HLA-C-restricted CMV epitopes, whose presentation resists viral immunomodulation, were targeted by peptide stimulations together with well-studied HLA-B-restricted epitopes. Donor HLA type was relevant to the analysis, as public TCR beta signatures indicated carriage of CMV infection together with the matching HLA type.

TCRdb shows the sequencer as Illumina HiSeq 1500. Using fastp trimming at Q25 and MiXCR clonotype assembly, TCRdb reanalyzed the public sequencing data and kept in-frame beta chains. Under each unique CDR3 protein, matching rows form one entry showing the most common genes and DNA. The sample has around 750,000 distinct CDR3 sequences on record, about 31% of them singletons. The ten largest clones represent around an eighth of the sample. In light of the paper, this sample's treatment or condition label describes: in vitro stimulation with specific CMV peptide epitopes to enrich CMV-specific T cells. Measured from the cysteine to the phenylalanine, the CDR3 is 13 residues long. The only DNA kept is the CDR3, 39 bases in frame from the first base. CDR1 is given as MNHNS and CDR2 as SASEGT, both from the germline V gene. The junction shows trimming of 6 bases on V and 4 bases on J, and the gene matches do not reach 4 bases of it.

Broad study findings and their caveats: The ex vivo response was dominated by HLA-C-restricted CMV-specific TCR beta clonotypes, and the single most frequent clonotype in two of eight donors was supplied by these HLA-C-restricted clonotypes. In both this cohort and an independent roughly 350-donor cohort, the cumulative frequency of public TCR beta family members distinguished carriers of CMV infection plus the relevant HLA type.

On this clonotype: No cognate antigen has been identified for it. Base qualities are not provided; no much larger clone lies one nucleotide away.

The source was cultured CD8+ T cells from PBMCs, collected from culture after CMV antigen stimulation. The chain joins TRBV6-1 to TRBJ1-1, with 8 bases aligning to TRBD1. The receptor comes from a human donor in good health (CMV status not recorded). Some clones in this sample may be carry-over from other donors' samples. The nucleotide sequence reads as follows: TGTGCCAGCAGCAGGGGGCTTCTCACTGAAGCTTTCTTT. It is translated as CASSRGLLTEAFF.